These 12 T cell receptor beta chains were all obtained from the same sample, sequenced in a study of a mutant IDH1 vaccine in newly diagnosed glioma. The time point: week 11, during vaccination. Doses of 300 ug of mutant IDH1 20-mer peptide were given with topical imiquimod. Clones were sequenced by immunoSEQ multiplex PCR, and TCRdb holds only the in-frame ones, with some missing. The repertoire holds under 55,000 clones, with 90% to 95% as singletons. Their specific antigens are unknown. The sample here was PBMCs, taken from a glioma patient whose treatment included an IDH1 peptide vaccine. Receptors were obtained from a man aged 45-65 years with glioma.

This clone appeared a single time. In DNA form, the CDR3 reads TGTGCCAGCAGCGGCGTGGGGGCGCTAAGGACTGAAGCTTTCTTT. This encodes CASSGVGALRTEAFF. J is TRBJ1-1 and V is TRBV5-6; tentatively, D is TRBD1 (6 bases). The CDR3 loop spans 15 amino acids. V lost 4 bases and J lost 5, with 18 bases in between. The germline CDR1 and CDR2 sequences are SGHDT and YYEEEE. The full variable domain, completed using reference TRBV5-6 and TRBJ1-1, is DAGVTQSPTHLIKTRGQQVTLRCSPKSGHDTVSWYQQALGQGPQFIFQYYEEEERQRGNFPDRFSGHQFPNYSSELNVNALLLGDSALYLCASSGVGALRTEAFFGQGTRLTVV.

This chain uses TRBV29-1 with TRBJ2-1; D unclear. The CDR3 totals 10 residues. Trimming removed 3 bases at V and 9 bases at J, with 6 bases between. Germline CDR1 SQVTM, CDR2 ANQGSEA. This CDR3 is CSVDRSEQFF. CDR3 coding DNA: TGCAGCGTTGACCGGTCTGAGCAGTTCTTC.

The gene calls are TRBV6-5 and TRBJ1-2; D might be TRBD1 (5 bases). Germline assignment: CDR1 MNHEY and CDR2 SVGAGI. Deletions cut 1 base from V and 4 bases from J, with 16 bases between. The length of the CDR3 is 16 residues. The CDR3 nucleotides read TGTGCCAGCAGTTACTTACCGGGGGGGGTCGGCTATGGCTACACCTTC. Protein product: CASSYLPGGVGYGYTF.

The chain employs TRBV5-6 and TRBJ1-2, with D unclear. Between the trimmed V and J ends, which lost 0 bases and 0 bases, there was a span of 9 bases. Germline CDR1 and CDR2: SGHDT and YYEEEE. The CDR3 is made up of 15 amino acids. CDR3 amino acids: CASSLDRVANYGYTF. The DNA of the CDR3 is TGTGCCAGCAGCTTGGACAGAGTAGCTAACTATGGCTACACCTTC.

The rearrangement links TRBV5-8 to TRBJ1-1; no firm D call. V was pared by 0 bases and J by 1 base, with 13 bases between. Germline CDR1 and CDR2: SGHTS and YDEGEE. The CDR3 is 16 amino acids. The CDR3 loop is CASSLVDWYRNTEAFF. CDR3 DNA: TGTGCCAGCAGCTTGGTTGATTGGTATCGGAACACTGAAGCTTTCTTT. The complete variable domain, with remaining parts taken from reference TRBV5-8 and TRBJ1-1, reads EAGVTQSPTHLIKTRGQQATLRCSPISGHTSVYWYQQALGLGLQFLLWYDEGEERNRGNFPPRFSGRQFPNYSSELNVNALELEDSALYLCASSLVDWYRNTEAFFGQGTRLTVV.

This rearrangement joins TRBV9 to TRBJ2-3; possible D gene TRBD2, 6 bases. Germline CDR1 and CDR2: SGDLS and YYNGEE. The CDR3 is 15 amino acids. Trimming pared 3 bases from V and 5 bases from J, leaving 16 bases between. CDR3: CASSARTGVGDTQYF. CDR3 in DNA: TGTGCCAGCAGCGCAAGGACGGGAGTTGGAGATACGCAGTATTTT.

This clone was seen a single time. The rearrangement uses TRBV7-8 and TRBJ2-5; D gene uncertain. Germline V gene lookup returns CDR1 SGHVS and CDR2 FQNEAQ. V lost 0 bases and J lost 5, with 7 bases in between. The CDR3 runs 13 residues. In DNA, the CDR3 is TGTGCCAGCAGCTTAGCGGGTCCCGAGACCCAGTACTTC. It is translated as CASSLAGPETQYF. The variable domain in full, completed from reference TRBV7-8 and TRBJ2-5, reads GAGVSQSPRYKVAKRGQDVALRCDPISGHVSLFWYQQALGQGPEFLTYFQNEAQLDKSGLPSDRFFAERPEGSVSTLKIQRTQQEDSAVYLCASSLAGPETQYFGPGTRLLVL.

This clone was recorded only once. This sequence joins TRBV14 and TRBJ2-4; D ambiguous. V was cut by 1 base and J by 8 bases, with 18 bases left in between. Germline CDR1 is SGHDN and CDR2 is FVKESK. This CDR3 contains 16 residues. CDR3 DNA: TGTGCCAGCAGCCAAGTAGGAACCGACGGACGCTACATTCAGTACTTC. Amino acids: CASSQVGTDGRYIQYF.

The chain employs TRBV6-1 and TRBJ1-1; the D is unclear. The CDR3 has 11 residues. CDR1 MNHNS and CDR2 SASEGT come from the germline V gene. Trimming removed 6 bases at V and 8 bases at J, with 10 bases between. This CDR3 is CASRGLEEAFF. In nucleotides, the CDR3 is TGTGCCAGCAGAGGGCTGGAAGAAGCTTTCTTT.

This chain links TRBV6-6 with TRBJ2-5; 8 bases match TRBD2. V lost 8 bases and J lost 5; bases outside the gene matches: 7. This CDR3 region has 13 residues. Germline V gene data show CDR1 as MNHNY and CDR2 as SVGAGI (reference sequence). The CDR3, as DNA: TGTGCCAGCCACGGACTAGCCCGGGAGACCCAGTACTTC. Residues: CASHGLARETQYF.

This clone was detected once. This chain uses TRBV5-6 with TRBJ2-2; 8 bases fit TRBD1. This CDR3 is 14 amino acids long. V lost 4 bases, J lost 5 bases, and 4 bases stayed unmatched. Germline V gene sequence: CDR1 SGHDT, CDR2 YYEEEE. The CDR3 DNA sequence: TGTGCCAGCAGCCGGACAGGGTGGACCGGGGAGCTGTTTTTT. Amino acid sequence: CASSRTGWTGELFF. Together with reference TRBV5-6 and TRBJ2-2, the CDR3 gives the full variable domain: DAGVTQSPTHLIKTRGQQVTLRCSPKSGHDTVSWYQQALGQGPQFIFQYYEEEERQRGNFPDRFSGHQFPNYSSELNVNALLLGDSALYLCASSRTGWTGELFFGEGSRLTVL.

This chain joins TRBV2 and TRBJ1-4; 7 nucleotides agree with TRBD1. Germline assignment: CDR1 SNHLY and CDR2 FYNNEI. This CDR3 comprises 14 residues. After removal of 9 bases from V and 6 bases from J, the junction contained 10 bases not matched to a gene. The DNA of the CDR3 is TGTGCCAGGGGAGAGACAGGGTCTCATGAAAAACTGTTTTTT. Its translation: CARGETGSHEKLFF.